This passage covers 3 T cell receptor beta chains from one sample sequenced in a study of blood T cell repertoires in COVID-19. Using immunoSEQ multiplex PCR, the repertoire was profiled, and TCRdb retains in-frame clones only, with some absent. The data show just under 350,000 clones, about nine tenths seen once. Sequencing was carried out using peripheral blood. The receptor source for this set is a woman in her 70s with COVID-19, enrolled during active disease.

The rearrangement uses TRBV30 and TRBJ1-1; D remains ambiguous. Trimming left V 0 bases short and J 2 bases short, with 19 bases between. From germline, CDR1 is GTSNPN and CDR2 SVGIG (reference sequence). The CDR3 sequence is 17 residues long. The CDR3 is CAWSVNPFSGVNTEAFF. CDR3 DNA sequence: TGTGCCTGGAGTGTAAATCCTTTCTCGGGAGTTAACACTGAAGCTTTCTTT.

This clone was seen only a few times. The genes are TRBV30 and TRBJ2-7; 7 bases map to TRBD2. The CDR3 loop spans 14 amino acids. The germline gives CDR1 GTSNPN, CDR2 SVGIG (reference sequence). V was pared by 1 base and J by 6 bases, with 9 bases of the junction left unmatched. CDR3 amino acids: CAWSGGGRQGEQYF. CDR3 nucleotides: TGTGCCTGGAGTGGCGGGGGACGCCAGGGCGAGCAGTACTTC.

This CDR3 is CASSFLAGAVGYF. Here the CDR3 DNA reads TGTGCCAGCAGCTTCTTAGCGGGGGCGGTCGGGTACTTC. This chain links TRBV7-2 with TRBJ2-7; 9 bases line up with TRBD2. V lost 3 bases to trimming and J lost 12 bases; unmatched junction nucleotides: 9. The CDR3 is made up of 13 amino acids. Germline CDR1 and CDR2: SGHTA and FQGNSA. The full variable domain, its missing parts supplied by reference TRBV7-2 and TRBJ2-7, is GAGVSQSPSNKVTEKGKDVELRCDPISGHTALYWYRQSLGQGLEFLIYFQGNSAPDKSGLPSDRFSAERTGGSVSTLTIQRTQQEDSAVYLCASSFLAGAVGYFGPGTRLTVT.